This T cell receptor (beta chain) was retrieved from a study of preoperative IRX-2 immunotherapy in early breast cancer (dated by TCRdb to the late 2010s). V drops 5 bases and J drops 4 bases, leaving 19 bases in between. The CDR1 and CDR2 encoded by the germline V gene are MDHEN and SYDVKM. Spanning cysteine to phenylalanine, the CDR3 consists of 16 amino acids. Only the CDR3 region is kept as DNA, spanning 48 bases read in frame from base 1. The library came from the immunoSEQ multiplex PCR assay. Drawn from immuneACCESS, this table holds only the in-frame rearrangements with V and J called that TCRdb kept. Clones are partly lost; checked studies trace under half to an unresolved V gene and leave the rest unexplained. This sample lists roughly 27,000 clones; roughly 80% were detected once. Approximately 2.2% of the sample belongs to the ten largest clones. The treatment or condition label, read with the paper, signifies: preoperative locoregional IRX-2 cytokine immunotherapy. The samples were obtained from a phase Ib study that tested preoperative, locoregional IRX-2 cytokine immunotherapy designed to prime immune responses. Before surgery, IRX-2 was given to the donors, who were patients with early-stage breast cancer.

In regard to this clone: Its antigen remains undetermined. Per-base quality was not reported, and no clone a single base away is much larger than it.

The sequenced sample was lymph node tissue, obtained before IRX-2 immunotherapy. The receptor was isolated from a human donor with breast cancer. The chain is encoded by TRBV28 joined to TRBJ2-3, with the D gene too uncertain to name. The nucleotides are TGTGCCAGCAGTATTTGGACGGCCCCTGCCGCAGATACGCAGTATTTT. This sequence encodes CASSIWTAPAADTQYF.